Each of the 20 T cell receptor beta chains below was sequenced from the same sample in a study of blood T cell repertoires in COVID-19. Sequencing was performed with immunoSEQ multiplex PCR; in TCRdb, only in-frame clones are kept and a portion is missing. Here the sample spans a few hundred thousand clones, more than 70% being singletons. The sequencing sample was made of peripheral blood. These receptors were collected from a man aged 18-30 years who had recovered from COVID-19.

This chain connects TRBV3-1 (or the pseudogene TRBV3-2) to TRBJ2-2, with a tentative D call TRBD1 (5 bases). The CDR3 loop spans 19 amino acids. Germline V lookup: CDR1 LGHDT, CDR2 YNNKEL (reference sequence). With 0 bases removed from V and 6 bases from J, the gap between germline ends came to 23 bases. CDR3 sequence: CASSQDTYRLGLLPGELFF. The CDR3, as DNA: TGTGCCAGCAGCCAAGATACTTACAGGCTTGGGCTTTTGCCCGGGGAGCTGTTTTTT.

V gene TRBV13 combines with J gene TRBJ2-1; TRBD2 agrees at 15 bases. CDR3 length: 16 residues. Trimming took 2 bases from V and 8 from J; bases not matched to a gene: 4. The germline gives CDR1 PRHDT, CDR2 FYEKMQ (reference sequence). CDR3 region: CASSLRTSGRAHEQFF. The CDR3 DNA is TGTGCCAGCAGCTTACGGACTAGCGGGAGGGCACATGAGCAGTTCTTC.

The chain combines TRBV3-1 (or the pseudogene TRBV3-2) with TRBJ2-5; 8 bases agree with TRBD2. This CDR3 has 16 amino acids. J was trimmed by 2 bases and V by 0 bases; bases with no gene match: 5. The germline gives CDR1 LGHDT, CDR2 YNNKEL (reference sequence). The DNA for the CDR3 is TGTGCCAGCAGCCAAGATGGACGGGAGGGTCAAGAGACCCAGTACTTC. Its protein product is CASSQDGREGQETQYF.

J is TRBJ1-2 and V is TRBV19, with 11 bases identical to TRBD1. V was clipped by 6 bases and J by 5 bases; unmatched bases: 5. The CDR3 is 14 amino acids. Germline V CDR1 and CDR2: LNHDA, SQIVND (reference sequence). The CDR3 coding sequence is TGTGCCAGTAGGCGGGACAGGGGGGATTATGGCTACACCTTC. Protein product: CASRRDRGDYGYTF. Filled out from reference TRBV19 and TRBJ1-2, the complete variable domain reads DGGITQSPKYLFRKEGQNVTLSCEQNLNHDAMYWYRQDPGQGLRLIYYSQIVNDFQKGDIAEGYSVSREKKESFPLTVTSAQKNPTAFYLCASRRDRGDYGYTFGSGTRLTVV.

J is TRBJ1-2 and V is TRBV28; 7 nucleotides line up with TRBD1. This CDR3 region has 13 residues. Trimming at V came to 6 bases and at J to 5 bases, leaving 6 bases not matched to a gene. CDR1 and CDR2 (germline): MDHEN, SYDVKM. The CDR3 spells CASSMGQNYGYTF. CDR3 DNA: TGTGCCAGCAGCATGGGACAGAATTATGGCTACACCTTC.

The chain uses TRBV4-1 and TRBJ2-2; D not resolved. V gave up 4 bases and J gave up 7 bases, with 19 bases separating them. There are 16 residues in the CDR3. Germline V gene data show CDR1 as MGHRA and CDR2 as YSYEKL. CDR3 region: CASSPIFGRTGGELFF. The DNA for the CDR3 is TGCGCCAGCAGCCCCATATTCGGCAGAACGGGCGGGGAGCTGTTTTTT.

The chain uses TRBV5-1 and TRBJ2-2; 14 nucleotides align to TRBD2. V lost 6 bases, J lost 5 bases, and 6 bases stayed unmatched. Germline assignment: CDR1 SGHRS and CDR2 YFSETQ. The length of the CDR3 is 16 residues. CDR3 nucleotide sequence: TGCGCCAGCACCCGACTAGCGGGAGGGCGGACCGGGGAGCTGTTTTTT. Translated: CASTRLAGGRTGELFF. The entire variable domain, with the rest obtained from reference TRBV5-1 and TRBJ2-2, is as follows: KAGVTQTPRYLIKTRGQQVTLSCSPISGHRSVSWYQQTPGQGLQFLFEYFSETQRNKGNFPGRFSGRQFSNSRSEMNVSTLELGDSALYLCASTRLAGGRTGELFFGEGSRLTVL.

The chain links TRBV7-3 to TRBJ2-5; no clear D gene. Trimming removed 0 bases at V and 2 bases at J, with 7 bases between. From germline, CDR1 is SGHTA and CDR2 FQGTGA. The CDR3 length is 14 residues. This chain's CDR3 is CASSLTAGQETQYF. The CDR3 region has the DNA TGTGCCAGCAGCTTAACGGCAGGACAAGAGACCCAGTACTTC. Combining the CDR3 with reference TRBV7-3 and TRBJ2-5 gives the whole variable domain GAGVSQTPSNKVTEKGKYVELRCDPISGHTALYWYRQSLGQGPEFLIYFQGTGAADDSGLPNDRFFAVRPEGSVSTLKIQRTERGDSAVYLCASSLTAGQETQYFGPGTRLLVL.

CDR3 residues: CAWRDRDRFNTGELFF. The CDR3 DNA follows: TGTGCCTGGAGGGACCGGGACAGGTTTAACACCGGGGAGCTGTTTTTT. V gene TRBV30 combines with J gene TRBJ2-2; 8 bases line up with TRBD1. The CDR3 covers 16 residues. Looked up from germline, CDR1 is GTSNPN and CDR2 is SVGIG (reference sequence). V dropped 3 bases and J dropped 2; count of bases not matched to a gene: 8.

This rearrangement joins TRBV6-2 or TRBV6-3 to TRBJ1-5; TRBD1 aligns across 9 bases. The CDR3 loop spans 15 amino acids. J lost 6 bases, V lost 4 bases, and 7 bases had no gene match. Germline V gene lookup returns CDR1 MNHEY and CDR2 SVGEGT. The CDR3 loop reads CASSSVQGAIQPQHF. The CDR3 nucleotides read TGTGCCAGCAGTTCCGTACAGGGGGCAATTCAGCCCCAGCATTTT.

This CDR3 is CASSKDTGFWSFMWETQYF. The CDR3 DNA is TGTGCCAGCAGCAAAGACACAGGGTTTTGGTCCTTCATGTGGGAGACCCAGTACTTC. V and J are TRBV21-1 and TRBJ2-5; the table calls TRBD1, which could not be checked here. TRBV21-1 constitutes a pseudogene. The CDR3 is made up of 19 amino acids.

As DNA, the CDR3 is TGTGCCAGCTCACCGGACAGGTCCTCCTCTGGAAACACCATATATTTT. Amino acid sequence: CASSPDRSSSGNTIYF. The V call is TRBV18, the J call TRBJ1-3; the match to TRBD1 covers 7 bases. This CDR3 region has 16 residues. The trim removed 3 bases at V and 0 bases at J, leaving 5 bases unmatched. Germline V CDR1 and CDR2: KGHSH, LQKENI.

This chain uses TRBV30 with TRBJ1-1; D is perhaps TRBD1 (6 bases). The germline V gene encodes CDR1 GTSNPN and CDR2 SVGIG (reference sequence). There are 12 residues in the CDR3. V dropped 7 bases and J dropped 4 bases, with 13 bases sitting between them. The CDR3 nucleotides read TGTGCCTTCACCTTAGGGGGCACTGAAGCTTTCTTT. It codes for CAFTLGGTEAFF. Looking up the rest from reference TRBV30 and TRBJ1-1 gives the full variable domain: SQTIHQWPATLVQPVGSPLSLECTVEGTSNPNLYWYRQAAGRGLQLLFYSVGIGQISSEVPQNLSASRPQDRQFILSSKKLLLSDSGFYLCAFTLGGTEAFFGQGTRLTVV.

The chain has TRBV2 and TRBJ1-1; no firm D call. This CDR3 contains 13 residues. CDR1 is SNHLY, CDR2 FYNNEI, per germline. Trimming took 1 base from V and 6 from J, leaving 9 bases between them. DNA for the CDR3: TGTGCCAGCAGTGAAGGAGGATTAGCTGAAGCTTTCTTT. This sequence encodes CASSEGGLAEAFF.

This chain links TRBV15 with TRBJ2-7, with 7 bases identical to TRBD2. Germline lookup yields CDR1 LNHNV and CDR2 YYDKDF (reference sequence). The junction had 8 bases not matched to a gene; V was cut back by 1 base and J by 2 bases. The CDR3 is 16 amino acids. The CDR3 DNA is TGTGCCACCAGCAGAGGGAGCGGGACCACAACCTACGAGCAGTACTTC. This codes for CATSRGSGTTTYEQYF.

V is TRBV7-2 and J is TRBJ2-5; 11 bases are shared with TRBD1. The CDR3 totals 15 residues. Trimming took 5 bases from V and 5 from J; bases not matched to a gene: 7. Germline loops: CDR1 SGHTA, CDR2 FQGNSA. CDR3 in DNA: TGTGCCAGCAGCCTACGGGACAGGGGGTGGGAGACCCAGTACTTC. As protein: CASSLRDRGWETQYF.

The chain carries TRBV6-5 and TRBJ1-6; D ambiguous. The CDR3 is made up of 15 amino acids. Germline V gives CDR1 MNHEY, CDR2 SVGAGI. Between the trimmed V and J ends, which lost 0 bases and 5 bases, there was a span of 8 bases. The CDR3 bases are TGTGCCAGCAGTTACTCTAAGGGAGATAATTCACCCCTCCACTTT. It is translated as CASSYSKGDNSPLHF.

The J gene is TRBJ2-2, the V gene TRBV5-1; D is perhaps TRBD2 (6 bases). The CDR3 is made up of 15 amino acids. Germline-derived CDR1 and CDR2 are SGHRS and YFSETQ. V lost 7 bases to trimming and J lost 4 bases, with 17 bases between them. As DNA, the CDR3 is TGCGCCAGCCGACCCGGGACTCCTTTCACCGGGGAGCTGTTTTTT. This translates into CASRPGTPFTGELFF.

The V gene is TRBV4-1, the J gene TRBJ1-1; maybe TRBD1 (5 bases). This CDR3 contains 17 residues. Germline CDR1 reads MGHRA; CDR2 reads YSYEKL. The V end lost 3 bases, the J end lost 4 bases, and 21 bases lay between the germline ends. This CDR3 is CASSHLPGGVTSTEAFF. The CDR3 nucleotides are TGCGCCAGCAGCCACCTACCCGGGGGAGTTACGTCCACTGAAGCTTTCTTT.

The V call is TRBV10-1, the J call TRBJ2-1; 7 bases are shared with TRBD2. CDR1 is WNHNN and CDR2 is SYGVQD in the germline V gene (reference sequence). The ends lost 6 bases at V and 2 bases at J; junction bases unmatched: 7. The CDR3 runs 15 residues. The DNA of the CDR3 is TGCGCCAGCAGCCGCGGGAGTCCCCCCTACAATGAGCAGTTCTTC. It encodes CASSRGSPPYNEQFF.